This T cell receptor beta chain comes out of a study of cytomegalovirus exposure and HLA in healthy donors. Study-wide findings and caveats: Whilst most TCR sequences proved rare, a subset of public TCRs occurred across many donors.

The PCR made use of 60 Vbeta and 13 Jbeta primers. Repertoires were generated with immunoSEQ multiplex PCR, while TCRdb's copy carries only in-frame clones and drops some. The data contain approximately 130,000 clones, approximately 84% of them singletons. This clone is a singleton in its sample. What it binds is not known. The CDR3 totals 11 residues. Germline V gene lookup returns CDR1 SNHLY and CDR2 FYNNEI. Trimming removed 4 bases at V and 5 bases at J, with 5 bases between. This TCR came from a boy under 10 years old in good health and CMV-seronegative. The sequenced sample consisted of PBMCs. This chain uses TRBV2 with TRBJ2-5; D gene unclear. CDR3 bases: TGTGCCAGCAGTGCCCTTGAGACCCAGTACTTC. Translated: CASSALETQYF.